A selection of T cell receptor beta chains follows, all from one sample in a study of OX40 agonist ivuxolimab in advanced cancers. Only in-frame clones appear in the TCRdb table, and some are missing; sequencing was by immunoSEQ multiplex PCR. The repertoire holds about 86,000 clones, with 87% as singletons. This sample comprised CD4+ or CD8+ T cells sorted from blood, obtained in a trial of the OX40 agonist ivuxolimab. The receptors shown here come from an adult with an advanced solid tumor such as melanoma, head and neck, liver or kidney cancer. CDR3s include the opening cysteine and the closing phenylalanine or tryptophan. The D gene is left open where the match is weak. Size is omitted from some rows. Given values are once, few, many or a class for expanded clones.

clone_size: -
j_call: TRBJ2-3
cdr3_length: 16
v_call: TRBV9
d_call: -
cdr3_aa: CASSVGPSSSTDTQYF
cdr3_nt: TGTGCCAGCAGCGTAGGTCCGTCTTCTAGCACAGATACGCAGTATTTT

clone_size: -
j_call: TRBJ2-7
cdr3_length: 12
v_call: TRBV6-1
d_call: -
cdr3_aa: CASSSRSGEQYF
cdr3_nt: TGTGCCAGCAGTAGCCGGTCGGGCGAGCAGTACTTC

clone_size: few
j_call: TRBJ2-3
cdr3_length: 15
v_call: TRBV4-1
d_call: -
cdr3_aa: CASSSPAGLRDTQYF
cdr3_nt: TGCGCCAGCAGCAGTCCGGCGGGACTGAGAGATACGCAGTATTTT

clone_size: -
j_call: TRBJ2-1
cdr3_length: 16
v_call: TRBV30
d_call: TRBD2
cdr3_aa: CAWSVGTSGPYNEQFF
cdr3_nt: TGTGCCTGGAGTGTCGGTACTAGCGGCCCCTACAATGAGCAGTTCTTC

clone_size: -
j_call: TRBJ2-5
cdr3_length: 15
v_call: TRBV10-3
d_call: TRBD1
cdr3_aa: CAISSQDRDGETQYF
cdr3_nt: TGTGCCATCAGTTCACAGGACAGGGATGGAGAGACCCAGTACTTC

clone_size: -
j_call: TRBJ1-4
cdr3_length: 16
v_call: TRBV28
d_call: TRBD1
cdr3_aa: CASSLDGQGGNEKLFF
cdr3_nt: TGTGCCAGCAGTTTGGATGGACAGGGGGGAAATGAAAAACTGTTTTTT

clone_size: -
j_call: TRBJ1-4
cdr3_length: 17
v_call: TRBV7-9
d_call: -
cdr3_aa: CASSLGIPPSPNEKLFF
cdr3_nt: TGTGCCAGCAGCTTAGGGATACCACCGAGTCCTAATGAAAAACTGTTTTTT

clone_size: few
j_call: TRBJ1-4
cdr3_length: 16
v_call: TRBV2
d_call: -
cdr3_aa: CASTLRGTTGSGKLFF
cdr3_nt: TGTGCCAGCACCCTCCGAGGGACCACGGGGTCGGGAAAACTGTTTTTT

clone_size: -
j_call: TRBJ2-7
cdr3_length: 15
v_call: TRBV9
d_call: -
cdr3_aa: CASGLAPGGLGEQYF
cdr3_nt: TGTGCCAGTGGCCTGGCCCCCGGGGGGCTAGGGGAGCAGTACTTC

clone_size: -
j_call: TRBJ2-1
cdr3_length: 17
v_call: TRBV5-1
d_call: TRBD1
cdr3_aa: CASSLGSRTGQSNEQFF
cdr3_nt: TGCGCCAGCAGCTTGGGATCACGGACAGGGCAAAGCAATGAGCAGTTCTTC

clone_size: -
j_call: TRBJ1-1
cdr3_length: 13
v_call: TRBV19
d_call: -
cdr3_aa: CASSMVLWAEAFF
cdr3_nt: TGTGCCAGTAGTATGGTGCTATGGGCTGAAGCTTTCTTT

clone_size: -
j_call: TRBJ2-2
cdr3_length: 14
v_call: TRBV27
d_call: TRBD2
cdr3_aa: CATLGLADTGELFF
cdr3_nt: TGTGCCACCTTGGGACTAGCCGACACCGGGGAGCTGTTTTTT

clone_size: -
j_call: TRBJ2-5
cdr3_length: 14
v_call: TRBV19
d_call: TRBD1
cdr3_aa: CASSLGQGRETQYF
cdr3_nt: TGTGCCAGTAGTCTGGGACAGGGCCGGGAGACCCAGTACTTC

clone_size: -
j_call: TRBJ2-1
cdr3_length: 14
v_call: TRBV19
d_call: -
cdr3_aa: CASSTNQGSPEQFF
cdr3_nt: TGTGCCAGTAGTACCAACCAGGGATCGCCTGAGCAGTTCTTC